Below are 10 T cell receptor beta chains sequenced from a single sample in a study of identifying expanded T cells in peripheral blood. TCRdb keeps only in-frame clones here, not all; method: immunoSEQ multiplex PCR. The sample lists around 84,000 clones, approximately 90% occurring once. The sample was blood. The receptors come from a person between 18 and 75 years old in good health.

V gene TRBV6-1 combines with J gene TRBJ2-1, with D perhaps assigned TRBD1 or TRBD2 (5 bases each). The germline V gene has CDR1 MNHNS and CDR2 SASEGT. The V and J ends lost 6 bases and 12 bases respectively, with 21 bases between them. The CDR3 is 14 amino acids. In nucleotides, the CDR3 is TGTGCCAGCAGGCTCGGGACGGACCCTCCTGGGCAGTTCTTC. It codes for CASRLGTDPPGQFF.

The genes are TRBV5-1 and TRBJ1-4; D gene uncertain. V was shortened by 6 bases and J by 10 bases, with 7 bases between the two germline ends. This CDR3 spans 10 amino acids. Germline assignment: CDR1 SGHRS and CDR2 YFSETQ. The CDR3 sequence is CASNTAKLFF. In DNA form, the CDR3 reads TGCGCCAGCAATACCGCAAAACTGTTTTTT.

This chain uses TRBV7-2 with TRBJ1-5; unclear D gene. The CDR3 runs to 13 residues. CDR1 is SGHTA, CDR2 FQGNSA, per germline. V gave up 1 base and J gave up 7 bases, with 8 bases separating them. CDR3 region: CASSLGEGQPQHF. The CDR3 coding sequence is TGTGCCAGCAGCTTAGGTGAAGGACAGCCCCAGCATTTT. Full variable domain (outside the CDR3, taken from reference TRBV7-2 and TRBJ1-5): GAGVSQSPSNKVTEKGKDVELRCDPISGHTALYWYRQSLGQGLEFLIYFQGNSAPDKSGLPSDRFSAERTGGSVSTLTIQRTQQEDSAVYLCASSLGEGQPQHFGDGTRLSIL.

The J gene is TRBJ1-2, the V gene TRBV27; possible D gene TRBD1, 5 bases. V dropped 3 bases and J dropped 8 bases, with 13 bases sitting between them. CDR1 and CDR2 (germline): MNHEY, SMNVEV (reference sequence). The CDR3 is 13 residues long. CDR3 loop: CASSFDSIGGYTF. CDR3 sequence (DNA): TGTGCCAGCAGTTTTGACAGCATCGGGGGCTACACCTTC.

This chain uses TRBV11-3 with TRBJ2-1; D not resolved. V shed 1 base and J shed 0 bases, with 7 bases lying between them. CDR3 length: 15 amino acids. Germline lookup yields CDR1 SGHNT and CDR2 YENEEA. In DNA form, the CDR3 reads TGTGCCAGCAGCTTAGGCGGTAACTCCTACAATGAGCAGTTCTTC. As protein: CASSLGGNSYNEQFF.

The chain has TRBV18 and TRBJ2-7; 9 bases fit TRBD2. V was clipped by 3 bases and J by 5 bases; unmatched bases: 5. Germline lookup yields CDR1 KGHSH and CDR2 LQKENI. The CDR3 is made up of 14 amino acids. The CDR3 region has the DNA TGTGCCAGCTCACCTAGCGGGAGTTTCAACGAGCAGTACTTC. Translation gives CASSPSGSFNEQYF.

This clone was counted once. The chain recombines TRBV10-3 with TRBJ2-2; 10 bases agree with TRBD2. In germline, CDR1 is ENHRY, CDR2 SYGVKD. The CDR3 is 14 amino acids. J gave up 1 base and V 10 bases, and 3 bases lay outside the gene matches. The CDR3, as DNA: TGTGCCACCTCTAGCGGGAGGAACACCGGGGAGCTGTTTTTT. Translated: CATSSGRNTGELFF.

The chain recombines TRBV7-2 with TRBJ2-5; 10 bases agree with TRBD2. The CDR3 runs to 15 residues. With V trimmed by 7 bases and J by 0 bases, 5 bases remained unmatched. CDR1 is SGHTA and CDR2 is FQGNSA in the germline V gene. The CDR3: CASKQLAGNQETQYF. For the CDR3, the DNA is TGTGCCAGCAAACAACTAGCGGGAAACCAAGAGACCCAGTACTTC. The entire variable domain, with the rest obtained from reference TRBV7-2 and TRBJ2-5, is as follows: GAGVSQSPSNKVTEKGKDVELRCDPISGHTALYWYRQSLGQGLEFLIYFQGNSAPDKSGLPSDRFSAERTGGSVSTLTIQRTQQEDSAVYLCASKQLAGNQETQYFGPGTRLLVL.

The rearrangement uses TRBV4-3 and TRBJ1-1; D is unclear. Germline V gives CDR1 LGHNA, CDR2 YSLEER. V was pared by 0 bases and J by 1 base, with 6 bases between. CDR3 length: 14 residues. The CDR3 sequence is CASSQDLTNTEAFF. The DNA of the CDR3 is TGCGCCAGCAGCCAAGATCTCACGAACACTGAAGCTTTCTTT.

V and J are TRBV7-3 and TRBJ1-5; a possible D gene is TRBD1 (6 bases). The CDR3 contains 15 residues. CDR1 and CDR2 (germline): SGHTA, FQGTGA. Trimming stripped 5 bases from V and 4 bases from J, with 15 bases between. As DNA, the CDR3 is TGTGCCAGCAGCCCGCTGACAGGTCCGAATCAGCCCCAGCATTTT. This codes for CASSPLTGPNQPQHF.